This TCR beta chain was recovered during a study of T-cell reconstitution after alpha-beta-depleted transplantation in children (dated by TCRdb to the mid-2010s). Notes on the research overall: The study quantitatively tracked T-cell immune reconstitution after TCRalphabeta/CD19-depleted allogeneic hematopoietic cell transplantation in children using TCR repertoire profiling. Overall study results and their limits: The apparently early recovery of alphabetaT-cell counts about two months after transplant reportedly depended on only several hundred rapidly expanded clones that came from non-depleted graft cells. The frequencies of hyperexpanded clones fell over the following months, and after one year, T-cell counts and TCRbeta diversity were mostly attributed to newly produced T cells. In some patients, the high TCRbeta diversity seen at day 60 was put down to recipient T cells and intrathymic progenitors that had survived conditioning.

Per the germline V gene, SGHAT is the CDR1 and FQNNGV is the CDR2. The V end gives up 3 bases and the J end 5 bases, leaving 9 bases in the junction not matched to a gene. Reading from cysteine to phenylalanine, the CDR3 counts 16 amino acids. The kept DNA is CDR3 alone, 48 bases in frame from the first base. Comments on this clonotype: The antigen it recognizes is unknown. No much larger clone is present one base from it, and per-base qualities are unavailable.

The treatment or condition label, read with the paper, signifies: allogeneic hematopoietic cell transplantation with graft depleted of TCRalphabeta T cells and CD19 B cells. The transplant recipients were children given TCRalphabeta/CD19-depleted allogeneic hematopoietic cell grafts. Library creation used PCR. Sequencing took place on an Illumina HiSeq 2500. TCR library preparation used molecular barcoding, with unique molecular identifiers applied to normalize quantification of the TCRbeta repertoire. TCRdb cleaned the public reads at Q25 with fastp, built clones with MiXCR and kept in-frame beta chains. One record per CDR3 amino acid sequence lists the most common genes and DNA. Here the sample has approximately 400,000 distinct CDR3 sequences; 15% to 20% occur a single time. The ten largest clonotypes hold under 30% of the sample.

This specimen was PBMCs, mostly from graft donor cells, taken 360 days after TCRalphabeta/CD19-depleted stem cell transplant. The source of this sequence is a boy under two years old who had a stem cell transplant for Wiskott-Aldrich syndrome, so the T cells may come from the graft donor. The chain joins TRBV11-2 to TRBJ2-5, and TRBD1 matches 10 of the central bases. The CDR3 reads as follows: CASSFPGQGSGETQYF. The DNA sequence is TGTGCCAGCAGCTTTCCGGGACAGGGGTCTGGGGAGACCCAGTACTTC.